A selection of T cell receptor beta chains follows, all from one sample in a study of vaccination effects on CD4 cells after COVID-19. The table came from immunoSEQ multiplex PCR; TCRdb's copy has only in-frame clones and leaves some out. The table shows some 29,000 clones, with 65% occurring only once. These receptors have no known antigen. This specimen consisted of CD4+ T cells from PBMCs cultured with SARS-CoV-2 spike peptides, obtained after COVID-19 vaccination. These TCRs come from a human donor who received a COVID-19 vaccine. Each CDR3 is given with its conserved first and last residue. The D gene is left open where the match is weak. The size field is filled for only some rows; it gives once, few, many or a size class.

D	size	V	J	CDR3	DNA
.	.	TRBV3-1/TRBV3-2	TRBJ2-7	CASSQGYEQYF	TGTGCCAGCAGCCAAGGTTACGAGCAGTACTTC
.	.	TRBV25-1	TRBJ2-1	CASSPDLKSEQFF	TGTGCCAGCAGTCCAGACTTGAAGTCGGAGCAGTTCTTC
.	.	TRBV6-5	TRBJ1-3	CASSYSEPSSGNTIYF	TGTGCCAGCAGTTACTCGGAACCAAGCTCTGGAAACACCATATATTTT
TRBD1	.	TRBV11-2	TRBJ1-6	CASSPLTGDRTPLHF	TGTGCCAGCAGCCCATTGACAGGGGATAGGACACCCCTCCACTTT
.	.	TRBV5-4	TRBJ1-3	CASSLRDTHSGNTIYF	TGTGCCAGCAGCTTGCGGGACACCCACTCTGGAAACACCATATATTTT
.	once	TRBV6-5	TRBJ1-3	CASSSGADGNTIYF	TGTGCCAGCAGTTCAGGGGCGGATGGAAACACCATATATTTT
TRBD1	few	TRBV18	TRBJ1-1	CASSTDRQRTEAFF	TGTGCCAGCTCAACGGACAGGCAGAGAACTGAAGCTTTCTTT
.	.	TRBV19	TRBJ2-3	CASSPLEARTDTQYF	TGTGCCAGTAGTCCGCTAGAGGCCCGCACAGATACGCAGTATTTT
.	.	TRBV15	TRBJ1-2	CATSNPAGGLSYGYTF	TGTGCCACCAGCAACCCGGCCGGGGGCCTATCCTATGGCTACACCTTC
TRBD2	.	TRBV11-2	TRBJ2-3	CASSVAGATDTQYF	TGTGCCAGCAGCGTAGCGGGGGCCACAGATACGCAGTATTTT
.	.	TRBV18	TRBJ2-5	CASSDGTPTETQYF	TGTGCCAGCTCAGACGGAACCCCCACGGAGACCCAGTACTTC
TRBD1	.	TRBV6-5	TRBJ1-6	CASRQDRDSPLHF	TGTGCCAGCCGCCAGGACAGGGATTCACCCCTCCACTTT
.	.	TRBV6-5	TRBJ2-2	CASIGPLNTGELFF	TGTGCCAGCATCGGCCCTTTGAACACCGGGGAGCTGTTTTTT
.	.	TRBV21-1	TRBJ1-6	CASSKAVFSGVYNSPLHF	TGTGCCAGCAGCAAAGCAGTGTTCTCAGGGGTATATAATTCACCCCTCCACTTT
TRBD1	.	TRBV6-5	TRBJ2-5	CASRGDRGQETQYF	TGTGCCAGCAGGGGGGACAGGGGGCAAGAGACCCAGTACTTC
.	few	TRBV12-3/TRBV12-4	TRBJ1-1	CASSAGWAEAFF	TGTGCCAGCAGCGCTGGGTGGGCAGAAGCTTTCTTT
TRBD1	.	TRBV5-1	TRBJ1-6	CASSRGTGKFSYNSPLHF	TGCGCCAGCAGTCGGGGGACAGGGAAGTTCTCCTATAATTCACCCCTCCACTTT
.	.	TRBV6-2/TRBV6-3	TRBJ2-5	CASSRGEGESVTQYF	TGTGCCAGCAGCCGGGGGGAGGGGGAGTCGGTGACCCAGTACTTC
TRBD2	.	TRBV7-2	TRBJ2-7	CASSLVGSGRARGQYEQYF	TGTGCCAGCAGCTTAGTGGGTAGCGGGAGGGCCCGGGGGCAGTACGAGCAGTACTTC
TRBD2	.	TRBV5-1	TRBJ2-7	CASRAGGAVYEQYF	TGCGCCAGCAGGGCCGGGGGGGCAGTATACGAGCAGTACTTC
.	.	TRBV6-5	TRBJ1-1	CASRQGLGFTEAFF	TGTGCCAGCAGACAGGGTTTGGGGTTCACTGAAGCTTTCTTT
TRBD1	few	TRBV10-3	TRBJ1-5	CATGTVSQPQHF	TGTGCCACCGGGACAGTATCTCAGCCCCAGCATTTT
.	few	TRBV7-9	TRBJ1-3	CASSSGPSGNTIYF	TGTGCCAGCAGCTCCGGGCCCTCTGGAAACACCATATATTTT
.	.	TRBV2	TRBJ2-2	CASSGVGGTGELFF	TGTGCCAGCAGTGGGGTGGGGGGCACCGGGGAGCTGTTTTTT
.	.	TRBV6-5	TRBJ2-5	CASSSRQPQETQYF	TGTGCCAGCAGTAGTAGACAGCCCCAAGAGACCCAGTACTTC
.	.	TRBV5-1	TRBJ2-1	CASSLRANGIDEQFF	TGCGCCAGCAGCTTGAGGGCAAACGGAATCGATGAGCAGTTCTTC
TRBD2	.	TRBV3-1/TRBV3-2	TRBJ2-2	CASSQGRGLAGGPTNTGELFF	TGTGCCAGCAGCCAAGGAAGAGGACTAGCGGGAGGGCCAACGAACACCGGGGAGCTGTTTTTT
.	.	TRBV28	TRBJ1-2	CASGLPDRPMGYYGYTF	TGTGCCAGCGGGCTTCCGGACAGACCAATGGGGTACTATGGCTACACCTTC
TRBD2	.	TRBV6-5	TRBJ2-1	CASRRSGGRYNEQFF	TGTGCCAGCAGGAGGAGCGGGGGCCGCTACAATGAGCAGTTCTTC
.	.	TRBV5-1	TRBJ2-2	CASSFRGDTGELFF	TGCGCCAGCAGCTTTAGGGGGGACACCGGGGAGCTGTTTTTT
TRBD1	.	TRBV7-6	TRBJ1-3	CASSNPDRVSGNTIYF	TGTGCCAGCAGCAATCCGGACAGGGTCTCTGGAAACACCATATATTTT
.	.	TRBV21-1	TRBJ2-1	CASTPGTSGTSRAYNEQFF	TGTGCCAGCACCCCCGGGACTAGCGGGACCTCACGCGCCTACAATGAGCAGTTCTTC
.	.	TRBV6-1	TRBJ2-5	CASSEGIETQYF	TGTGCCAGCAGTGAAGGAATAGAGACCCAGTACTTC
TRBD1	.	TRBV10-3	TRBJ2-7	CAISDISRGHEQYF	TGTGCCATCAGTGATATATCCAGGGGGCATGAGCAGTACTTC
TRBD1	.	TRBV11-1	TRBJ1-4	CASSLATGTVGGKLFF	TGTGCCAGCAGCTTAGCCACCGGGACAGTCGGAGGAAAACTGTTTTTT
TRBD2	.	TRBV2	TRBJ2-7	CASRWEGYEQYF	TGTGCCAGCAGGTGGGAGGGGTACGAGCAGTACTTC
.	few	TRBV12-3/TRBV12-4	TRBJ1-2	CASSLRQAYGYTF	TGTGCCAGCAGTTTACGACAAGCCTATGGCTACACCTTC
.	.	TRBV6-5	TRBJ1-2	CASEGSNYGYTF	TGTGCCAGCGAAGGAAGCAACTATGGCTACACCTTC
.	.	TRBV12-3/TRBV12-4	TRBJ1-1	CASSLITNTEAFF	TGTGCCAGCAGTTTGATCACGAACACTGAAGCTTTCTTT
.	few	TRBV15	TRBJ1-2	CATERTGYTF	TGTGCCACCGAGAGGACGGGCTACACCTTC
TRBD2	.	TRBV29-1	TRBJ2-3	CSVLAGVGDTQYF	TGCAGCGTTCTAGCGGGGGTAGGAGATACGCAGTATTTT
.	.	TRBV12-3/TRBV12-4	TRBJ1-5	CASSQQSGQPQHF	TGTGCCAGCAGTCAGCAATCGGGTCAGCCCCAGCATTTT
.	once	TRBV7-2	TRBJ2-4	CASSLRIAKNIQYF	TGTGCCAGCAGCTTGCGTATAGCCAAAAACATTCAGTACTTC
TRBD1	.	TRBV15	TRBJ2-7	CATSKTGTGTGEQYF	TGTGCCACCAGCAAAACCGGGACAGGGACTGGCGAGCAGTACTTC
.	.	TRBV7-8	TRBJ2-1	CASSLALNNEQFF	TGTGCCAGCAGCTTAGCGCTCAACAATGAGCAGTTCTTC
.	few	TRBV5-4	TRBJ2-5	CASSLTGNQETQYF	TGTGCCAGCAGCTTGACAGGGAATCAAGAGACCCAGTACTTC
TRBD2	.	TRBV3-1/TRBV3-2	TRBJ2-2	CASSPGLAGVTGELFF	TGTGCCAGCAGCCCGGGACTAGCGGGAGTCACCGGGGAGCTGTTTTTT
TRBD2	.	TRBV29-1	TRBJ2-7	CSVEGLGTSGDYEQYF	TGCAGCGTTGAAGGCTTAGGGACTAGCGGGGACTACGAGCAGTACTTC
TRBD1	.	TRBV19	TRBJ2-4	CASSILVDRDRASKNIQYF	TGTGCCAGTAGTATACTGGTGGACCGGGACAGAGCCTCCAAAAACATTCAGTACTTC
.	.	TRBV19	TRBJ1-2	CASSIGRNYGYTF	TGTGCCAGTAGTATAGGACGGAACTATGGCTACACCTTC
.	.	TRBV3-1/TRBV3-2	TRBJ1-5	CASSLSTIGLNSNQPQHF	TGTGCCAGCAGCTTAAGCACCATAGGGCTCAATAGCAATCAGCCCCAGCATTTT
.	.	TRBV18	TRBJ1-2	CASSPDGRYGYTF	TGTGCCAGCTCACCCGACGGACGCTATGGCTACACCTTC
.	.	TRBV6-5	TRBJ1-2	CASSYSTDGSGYTF	TGTGCCAGCAGTTACTCGACGGACGGTAGTGGCTACACCTTC
TRBD1	.	TRBV5-1	TRBJ1-6	CASSPSGGNSPLHF	TGCGCCAGCAGCCCTTCAGGGGGAAATTCACCCCTCCACTTT
TRBD1	.	TRBV5-5	TRBJ1-4	CASSQGARGEKLFF	TGTGCCAGCAGCCAGGGGGCGCGGGGTGAAAAACTGTTTTTT
.	.	TRBV7-2	TRBJ2-5	CASSLAASTQETQYF	TGTGCCAGCAGCTTAGCGGCCTCGACTCAAGAGACCCAGTACTTC